This T cell receptor (beta chain) was sequenced during a study of response to subunit inactivated influenza vaccine. A few counts support this clonotype. The target antigen is unknown. TCRdb recomputed calls from the RT-PCR reads with MiXCR, one row per CDR3 protein. The table has about 780,000 distinct CDR3 sequences, roughly 20% seen once. Study-wide results and limits: The authors suggested that every seasonal influenza vaccination recruits few new T cells.

V lost 0 bases and J lost 0; bases outside the gene matches: 6. This CDR3 is built from 18 residues. The germline V gene has CDR1 LNHNV and CDR2 YYDKDF (reference sequence). V is TRBV15 and J is TRBJ2-3, with 10 bases that match TRBD2. The source material was PBMCs from blood, sampled around 5 days after vaccination. This clonotype was obtained from a man in his forties or fifties who received an inactivated influenza vaccine. Here the CDR3 DNA reads TGTGCCACCAGCAGAGAATACCTAGCGGGAGCTAGCACAGATACGCAGTATTTT. This sequence encodes CATSREYLAGASTDTQYF.